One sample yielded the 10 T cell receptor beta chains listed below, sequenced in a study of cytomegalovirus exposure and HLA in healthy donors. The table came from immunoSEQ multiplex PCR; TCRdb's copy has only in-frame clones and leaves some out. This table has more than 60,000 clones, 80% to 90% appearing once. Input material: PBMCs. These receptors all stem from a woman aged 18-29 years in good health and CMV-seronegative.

This CDR3 is CASSLNREISGNTIYF. The CDR3 DNA reads TGTGCCAGCAGCCTGAACAGGGAAATCTCTGGAAACACCATATATTTT. The chain combines TRBV4-2 with TRBJ1-3, with D possibly being TRBD1 (6 bases). The germline V gene has CDR1 LGHNA and CDR2 YNFKEQ. CDR3 length equals 16 residues. V was pared by 4 bases and J by 0 bases, with 13 bases between.

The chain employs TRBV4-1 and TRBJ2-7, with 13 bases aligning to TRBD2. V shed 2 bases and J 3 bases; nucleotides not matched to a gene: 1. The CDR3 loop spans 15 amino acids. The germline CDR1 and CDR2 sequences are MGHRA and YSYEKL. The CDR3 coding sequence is TGCGCCAGCAGCCAAAGACTAGCGGGAGGCTACGAGCAGTACTTC. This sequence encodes CASSQRLAGGYEQYF.

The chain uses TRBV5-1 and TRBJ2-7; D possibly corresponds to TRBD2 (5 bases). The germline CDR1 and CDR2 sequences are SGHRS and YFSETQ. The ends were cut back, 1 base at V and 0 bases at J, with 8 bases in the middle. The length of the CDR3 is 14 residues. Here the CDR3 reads CASSLSGSSYEQYF. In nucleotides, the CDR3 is TGCGCCAGCAGCTTGAGTGGGAGCTCCTACGAGCAGTACTTC.

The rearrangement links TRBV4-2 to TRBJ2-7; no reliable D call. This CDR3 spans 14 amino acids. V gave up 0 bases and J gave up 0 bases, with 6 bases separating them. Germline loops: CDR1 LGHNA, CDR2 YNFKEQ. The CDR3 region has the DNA TGTGCCAGCAGCCAAGACTACCCCTCCTACGAGCAGTACTTC. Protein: CASSQDYPSYEQYF.

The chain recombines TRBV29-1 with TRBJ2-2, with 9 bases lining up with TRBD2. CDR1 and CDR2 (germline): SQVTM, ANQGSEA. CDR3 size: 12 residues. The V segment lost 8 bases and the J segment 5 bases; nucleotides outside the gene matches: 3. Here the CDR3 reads CSSTSGTGELFF. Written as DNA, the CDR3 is TGCAGCTCAACTAGCGGGACCGGGGAGCTGTTTTTT.

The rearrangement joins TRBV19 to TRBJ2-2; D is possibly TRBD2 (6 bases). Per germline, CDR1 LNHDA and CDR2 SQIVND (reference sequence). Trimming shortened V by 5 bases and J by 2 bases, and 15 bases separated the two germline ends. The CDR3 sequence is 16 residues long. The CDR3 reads CASSPRWRVNTGELFF. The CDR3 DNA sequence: TGTGCCAGTAGTCCCCGGTGGAGGGTAAACACCGGGGAGCTGTTTTTT.

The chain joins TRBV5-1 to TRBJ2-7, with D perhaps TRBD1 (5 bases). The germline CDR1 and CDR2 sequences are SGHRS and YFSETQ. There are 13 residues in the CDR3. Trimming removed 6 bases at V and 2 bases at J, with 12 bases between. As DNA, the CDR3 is TGCGCCAGCACTCCCCAGGGCACCTACGAGCAGTACTTC. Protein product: CASTPQGTYEQYF.

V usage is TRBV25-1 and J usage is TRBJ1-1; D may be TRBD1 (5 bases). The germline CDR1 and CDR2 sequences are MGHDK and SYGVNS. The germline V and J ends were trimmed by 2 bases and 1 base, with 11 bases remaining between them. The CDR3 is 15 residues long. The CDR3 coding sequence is TGTGCCAGCAGTGAACACGGGGGTCGGAACACTGAAGCTTTCTTT. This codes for CASSEHGGRNTEAFF.

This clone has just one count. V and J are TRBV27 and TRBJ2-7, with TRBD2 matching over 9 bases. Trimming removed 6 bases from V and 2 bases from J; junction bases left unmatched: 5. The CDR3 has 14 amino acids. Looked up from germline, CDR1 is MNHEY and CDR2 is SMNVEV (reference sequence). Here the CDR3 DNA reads TGTGCCAGCAGGGGACTAGCTGGAGCCTACGAGCAGTACTTC. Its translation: CASRGLAGAYEQYF.

This chain's CDR3 is CASSFYSVGVRATNEKLFF. CDR3 in DNA: TGTGCCAGCAGTTTCTACAGTGTGGGTGTACGTGCAACTAATGAAAAACTGTTTTTT. The genes are TRBV27 and TRBJ1-4; D is ambiguous. Germline CDR1 and CDR2: MNHEY and SMNVEV (reference sequence). The CDR3 is 19 amino acids. Trimming shortened V by 3 bases and J by 0 bases, and 20 bases separated the two germline ends.